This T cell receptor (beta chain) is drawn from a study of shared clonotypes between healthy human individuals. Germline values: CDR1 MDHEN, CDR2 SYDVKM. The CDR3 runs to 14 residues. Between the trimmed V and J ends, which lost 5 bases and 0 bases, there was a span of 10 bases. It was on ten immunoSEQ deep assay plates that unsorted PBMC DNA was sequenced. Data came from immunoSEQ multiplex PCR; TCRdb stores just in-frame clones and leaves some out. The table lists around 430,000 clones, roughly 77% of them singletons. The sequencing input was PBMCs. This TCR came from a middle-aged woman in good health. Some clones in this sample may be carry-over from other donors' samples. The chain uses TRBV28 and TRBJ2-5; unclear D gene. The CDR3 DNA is TGTGCCAGCAGTCCCCCCTCGTACCAAGAGACCCAGTACTTC. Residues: CASSPPSYQETQYF. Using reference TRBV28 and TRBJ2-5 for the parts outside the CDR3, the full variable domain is DVKVTQSSRYLVKRTGEKVFLECVQDMDHENMFWYRQDPGLGLRLIYFSYDVKMKEKGDIPEGYSVSREKKERFSLILESASTNQTSMYLCASSPPSYQETQYFGPGTRLLVL.